Each of the 17 T cell receptor beta chains below was sequenced from the same sample in a study of STAT5B mutations in CD4+ large granular lymphocyte leukemia. Profiled with immunoSEQ multiplex PCR; TCRdb holds only in-frame clones, not every one. Among about 35,000 clones listed, roughly 65% were seen once. Sequenced: CD4+ T cells from blood buffy coats. Source of these receptors: a human donor in good health.

The V gene is TRBV5-1, the J gene TRBJ2-1; 11 bases line up with TRBD2. CDR1 and CDR2 from the germline V gene are SGHRS and YFSETQ. CDR3 length: 17 residues. The J segment lost 6 bases and the V segment lost 3 bases, leaving 11 bases of the junction unmatched. The CDR3 protein is CASSSPTASGGINEQFF. CDR3 nucleotides: TGCGCCAGCAGCTCCCCTACGGCTAGCGGGGGGATCAATGAGCAGTTCTTC.

About this clone: Its ends do not fully match the called genes, so a read error is possible. This rearrangement joins TRBV29-1 to TRBJ2-3, with 10 nucleotides matching TRBD1. Germline CDR1 reads SQVTM; CDR2 reads ANQGSEA. This CDR3 region has 15 residues. The CDR3 DNA follows: TGCAGCGTCGAGGACAGGGGGAGACCCACAAATACGCAGTATTTT. This gives the protein CSVEDRGRPTNTQYF.

The V gene is TRBV6-5, the J gene TRBJ1-1; a weak D match, TRBD1 (6 bases). The CDR3 is 13 residues long. CDR1 is MNHEY, CDR2 SVGAGI, per germline. V lost 4 bases and J lost 10, with 16 bases in between. The DNA for the CDR3 is TGTGCCAGCAGTTCACAGGGTTCGGGGAGAGCTTTCTTT. This translates into CASSSQGSGRAFF.

This clone was detected only once. CDR3 region: CASSQNPQGKLFF. DNA of the CDR3: TGCGCCAGCAGCCAAAATCCCCAGGGAAAACTGTTTTTT. V is TRBV4-3 and J is TRBJ1-4; a possible D gene is TRBD1 (5 bases). CDR1 and CDR2 (germline): LGHNA, YSLEER. The CDR3 extends over 13 amino acids. Trimming removed 2 bases at V and 10 bases at J, with 11 bases between.

The CDR3 region has the DNA TGTGCCAGCAGCCCTGGACAGGGAGATGTAGACTATGGCTACACCTTC. Translating it yields CASSPGQGDVDYGYTF. The chain combines TRBV4-2 with TRBJ1-2; 8 nucleotides line up with TRBD1. V lost 4 bases, J lost 3 bases, and 10 bases stayed unmatched. Per germline, CDR1 LGHNA and CDR2 YNFKEQ. The CDR3 has 16 residues.

The chain links TRBV7-8 to TRBJ2-3, with D possibly being TRBD2 (7 bases). Looked up from germline, CDR1 is SGHVS and CDR2 is FQNEAQ. This CDR3 contains 17 residues. With 5 bases removed from V and 4 bases from J, the gap between germline ends came to 22 bases. CDR3 DNA sequence: TGTGCCAGCAGCCCTTCAAATGGGAGGGGGGGGGCAGATACGCAGTATTTT. Translating it yields CASSPSNGRGGADTQYF.

Only a few counts were recorded for this clone. The V gene is TRBV6-1, the J gene TRBJ1-1; 8 positions agree with TRBD1. V was pared by 8 bases and J by 3 bases, with 5 bases of the junction left unmatched. CDR1 is MNHNS, CDR2 SASEGT, per germline. This CDR3 contains 13 residues. The CDR3 nucleotides are TGTGCCAGCGGGGACAGGCTCGACACTGAAGCTTTCTTT. Amino acids: CASGDRLDTEAFF.

This clone was counted a few times. The rearrangement joins TRBV15 to TRBJ1-2; D is unresolved. Germline CDR1 LNHNV, CDR2 YYDKDF (reference sequence). Trimming took 0 bases from V and 8 from J, leaving 13 bases between them. This CDR3 spans 14 amino acids. The CDR3 nucleotides are TGTGCCACCAGCAGAGAAGGAATACCCGCCGGCTACACCTTC. As protein: CATSREGIPAGYTF.

The chain recombines TRBV4-1 with TRBJ1-5; D possibly corresponds to TRBD1 (5 bases). The length of the CDR3 is 16 residues. V lost 3 bases and J 7 bases, leaving 19 bases between the germline ends. The germline CDR1 and CDR2 sequences are MGHRA and YSYEKL. CDR3 in amino acids: CASSQSRDRSRQPQHF. The CDR3 DNA reads as TGCGCCAGCAGCCAGTCCCGGGACCGTTCACGACAGCCCCAGCATTTT.

This sequence joins TRBV4-3 and TRBJ2-7; tentative D call: TRBD1 (6 bases). Trimming shortened V by 0 bases and J by 2 bases, and 14 bases separated the two germline ends. Germline CDR1 LGHNA, CDR2 YSLEER. The CDR3 sequence is 16 residues long. The DNA for the CDR3 is TGCGCCAGCAGCCAAGATCGGACAGAAGTAGCCTACGAGCAGTACTTC. Translation gives CASSQDRTEVAYEQYF.

J is TRBJ1-1 and V is TRBV2; no clear D gene. V lost 6 bases, J lost 0 bases, and 11 bases lay in between. From germline, CDR1 is SNHLY and CDR2 FYNNEI. The CDR3 length is 14 residues. The CDR3, as DNA: TGTGCCAGCAGGGGAGGGCAAATGAACACTGAAGCTTTCTTT. Translating gives CASRGGQMNTEAFF.

J is TRBJ2-5 and V is TRBV5-5; D gene uncertain. V gave up 4 bases and J gave up 7 bases, with 14 bases separating them. The CDR3 runs 13 residues. Germline CDR1 reads SGHKS; CDR2 reads YYEKEE (reference sequence). The CDR3 is CASSTDTLRTQYF. CDR3 sequence (DNA): TGTGCCAGCAGCACCGACACGTTAAGGACCCAGTACTTC.

The chain couples TRBV18 to TRBJ2-2; D may correspond to TRBD1 or TRBD2 (5 bases each). Trimming pared 3 bases from V and 7 bases from J, leaving 18 bases between. The CDR3 runs to 16 residues. Looked up from germline, CDR1 is KGHSH and CDR2 is LQKENI. CDR3 sequence reads: CASSPGWGTAGGELFF. CDR3 in DNA: TGTGCCAGCTCACCGGGTTGGGGGACCGCCGGCGGGGAGCTGTTTTTT.

This sequence joins TRBV14 and TRBJ2-1, with D tentatively TRBD1 or TRBD2 (6 bases each). Germline CDR1 and CDR2: SGHDN and FVKESK. Trimming shortened V by 3 bases and J by 6 bases, and 18 bases separated the two germline ends. The CDR3 sequence is 16 residues long. The CDR3 coding sequence is TGTGCCAGCAGCCACATCTACTCGGGGGCCGGCAATGAGCAGTTCTTC. It is translated as CASSHIYSGAGNEQFF.

The rearrangement joins TRBV5-5 to TRBJ2-7; tentative D call: TRBD1 (5 bases). Germline V gives CDR1 SGHKS, CDR2 YYEKEE (reference sequence). The CDR3 loop spans 12 amino acids. Trimming took 2 bases from V and 3 from J, leaving 6 bases between them. DNA for the CDR3: TGTGCCAGCAGCTTAGGGGTCTACGAGCAGTACTTC. Translated: CASSLGVYEQYF.

V usage is TRBV7-9 and J usage is TRBJ1-3; D perhaps matches TRBD1 (5 bases). Germline assignment: CDR1 SEHNR and CDR2 FQNEAQ (reference sequence). V was cut by 11 bases and J by 4 bases, with 12 bases left in between. The CDR3 has 12 residues. CDR3 DNA: TGTGCCTTAACGACAGACGGAAACACCATATATTTT. It translates to CALTTDGNTIYF.

This clone showed up just once. This chain connects TRBV5-8 to TRBJ2-3; 8 positions agree with TRBD1. With V trimmed by 2 bases and J by 6 bases, 5 bases remained unmatched. The length of the CDR3 is 14 residues. The germline V gene has CDR1 SGHTS and CDR2 YDEGEE. In DNA, the CDR3 is TGTGCCAGCAGCTTTCGGACAGGGACCGATACGCAGTATTTT. Protein sequence: CASSFRTGTDTQYF.